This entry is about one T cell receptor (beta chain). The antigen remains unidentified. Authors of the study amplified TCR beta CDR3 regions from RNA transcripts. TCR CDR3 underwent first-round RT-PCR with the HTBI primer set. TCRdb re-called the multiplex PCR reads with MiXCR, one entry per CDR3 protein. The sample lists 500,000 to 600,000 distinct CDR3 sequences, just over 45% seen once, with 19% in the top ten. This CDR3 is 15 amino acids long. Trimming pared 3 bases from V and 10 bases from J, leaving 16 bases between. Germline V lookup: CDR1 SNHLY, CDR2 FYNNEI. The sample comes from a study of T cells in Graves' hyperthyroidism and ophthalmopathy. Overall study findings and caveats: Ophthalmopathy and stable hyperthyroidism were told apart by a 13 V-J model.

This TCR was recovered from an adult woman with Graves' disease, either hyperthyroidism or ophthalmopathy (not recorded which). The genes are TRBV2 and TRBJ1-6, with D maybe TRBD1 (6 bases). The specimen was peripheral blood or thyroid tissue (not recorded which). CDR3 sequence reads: CASSDPGVGDSPLHF. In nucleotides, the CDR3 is TGTGCCAGCAGTGATCCAGGGGTAGGGGACTCACCCCTCCACTTT.